This T cell receptor beta chain appears in the sequencing data of a study of CD8+CD57+ T cells in acquired aplastic anemia. In the study overall: Recorded DNA amounts for sorted CD4+ and CD8+ cells had an average of around 3.5 ug. Findings and limits, study-wide: Patients and controls were not found to differ significantly in CD8+ Simpson's diversity.

Before being chosen for sequencing, patients had shown CD8+CD57+ cell expansion by flow cytometry. The patients, all of them, had severe acquired aplastic anemia. V lost 0 bases and J lost 2; bases outside the gene matches: 16. Germline V gene sequence: CDR1 SGHRS, CDR2 YFSETQ. This CDR3 has 19 residues. Concerning this clonotype itself: Its antigen is as yet unknown.

It was genomic DNA that served as the template for profiling TCR beta VDJ and CDR3. TCRdb re-analysed the reads in MiXCR, keeping a single row per CDR3 protein. The sample holds under 150,000 distinct CDR3 sequences, approximately 41% seen once. The TCR was taken from a human donor with aplastic anemia. Material for sequencing was sorted CD4+, CD8+, or CD8+CD57+ T cells (not recorded which) from PBMCs. The V and J genes are TRBV5-1 and TRBJ2-7; TRBD1 agrees at 8 bases. Written as DNA, the CDR3 is TGCGCCAGCAGCTTGGTACCTCTTACATCGGGACAGGACCCCTACGAGCAGTACTTC. Protein product: CASSLVPLTSGQDPYEQYF.